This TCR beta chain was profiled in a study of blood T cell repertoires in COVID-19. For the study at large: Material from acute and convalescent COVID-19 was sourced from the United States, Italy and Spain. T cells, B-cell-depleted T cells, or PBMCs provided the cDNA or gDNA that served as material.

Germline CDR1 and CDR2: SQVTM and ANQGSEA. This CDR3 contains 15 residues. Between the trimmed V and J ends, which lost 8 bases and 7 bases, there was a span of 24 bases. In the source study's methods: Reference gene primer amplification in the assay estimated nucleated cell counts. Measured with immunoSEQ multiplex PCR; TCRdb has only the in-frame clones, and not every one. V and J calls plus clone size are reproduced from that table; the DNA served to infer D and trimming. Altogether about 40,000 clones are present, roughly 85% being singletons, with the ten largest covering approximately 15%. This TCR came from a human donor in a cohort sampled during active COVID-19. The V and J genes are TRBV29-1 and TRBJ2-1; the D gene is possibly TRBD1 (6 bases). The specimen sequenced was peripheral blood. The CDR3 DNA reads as TGCAGCACCCCTGGGGGCAGGGCGTTTGGGAATGAGCAGTTCTTC. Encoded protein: CSTPGGRAFGNEQFF.